This TCR beta chain was sequenced during a study of blood T cell repertoires in COVID-19. Study context: Whether acute or convalescent, the COVID-19 samples came from the United States, Italy and Spain. The analysed material was cDNA or gDNA that came from T cells, B-cell-depleted T cells, or PBMCs.

Source study methods: Amplification with reference gene primers provided the estimates of nucleated cell counts. TCRdb's table, derived via immunoSEQ multiplex PCR, lists solely in-frame clones and lacks some. The V and J calls and clone size are taken from that table; D and trimming were inferred from the DNA. The table lists 250,000 to 350,000 clones, roughly 86% of them singletons. The CDR3 loop spans 14 amino acids. V lost 0 bases and J lost 4, with 10 bases in between. In germline, CDR1 is SGDLS, CDR2 YYNGEE. This clonotype originated in a woman aged 50 to 60 with acute or convalescent COVID-19. The rearrangement links TRBV9 to TRBJ1-1, with D tentatively TRBD1 (5 bases). Sequenced material: peripheral blood. Written as DNA, the CDR3 is TGTGCCAGCAGCGTAGATTGGGGGGGCACTGAAGCTTTCTTT. It yields the protein CASSVDWGGTEAFF.